Presented here are 13 T cell receptor beta chains from one specimen sequenced in a study of shared clonotypes between healthy human individuals. The method was immunoSEQ multiplex PCR; TCRdb's version includes in-frame clones alone and lacks a portion of them. The sample lists about 110,000 clones; approximately 65% were seen once. Sequencing was carried out using memory CD8+ T cells sorted from blood. Indicated subset: CD45RO+ cells pooled with CCR7-negative TemRA cells. All receptors derive from a woman aged 25 to 39 in good health.

This clone has only one observation. The chain employs TRBV5-1 and TRBJ2-5; TRBD1 or TRBD2 may be the D gene (5 bases each). V was shortened by 0 bases and J by 4 bases, with 13 bases between the two germline ends. Germline V CDR1 and CDR2: SGHRS, YFSETQ. This CDR3 contains 15 residues. CDR3 bases: TGCGCCAGCAGCTTGGTGGGGACGGGCGGAGAGACCCAGTACTTC. Residues: CASSLVGTGGETQYF.

The chain recombines TRBV28 with TRBJ2-1; the match to TRBD2 covers 13 bases. CDR3 length: 15 amino acids. The J segment lost 7 bases and the V segment lost 6 bases, leaving 6 bases of the junction unmatched. In germline, CDR1 is MDHEN, CDR2 SYDVKM. The CDR3 DNA sequence: TGTGCCAGCAGCCCGGGACTAGCGGGAAAAAATGAGCAGTTCTTC. It translates to CASSPGLAGKNEQFF.

The gene calls are TRBV4-1 and TRBJ2-5; a possible D gene is TRBD1 (5 bases). The CDR3 consists of 15 residues. V shed 4 bases and J shed 1 base, with 13 bases lying between them. CDR1 and CDR2 (germline): MGHRA, YSYEKL. DNA for the CDR3: TGCGCCAGCAGCCCTGTAATTAGGGGCCAAGAGACCCAGTACTTC. It codes for CASSPVIRGQETQYF.

This CDR3 is CASGQGVNNEQFF. The CDR3 DNA follows: TGTGCCAGCGGGCAGGGGGTAAACAATGAGCAGTTCTTC. The chain employs TRBV28 and TRBJ2-1, with 7 bases lining up with TRBD1. V was pared by 8 bases and J by 5 bases, with 6 bases of the junction left unmatched. This CDR3 is 13 amino acids long. Germline V gives CDR1 MDHEN, CDR2 SYDVKM.

This chain links TRBV19 with TRBJ2-1; D is uncertain. The V and J ends lost 2 bases and 6 bases respectively, with 11 bases between them. This CDR3 is built from 14 residues. Germline V gives CDR1 LNHDA, CDR2 SQIVND (reference sequence). The CDR3 here is CASSIFVATNEQFF. DNA for the CDR3: TGTGCCAGTAGTATATTCGTCGCCACCAATGAGCAGTTCTTC.

The chain joins TRBV6-5 to TRBJ2-1, with TRBD2 identical over 12 bases. Per germline, CDR1 MNHEY and CDR2 SVGAGI. V shed 8 bases, J shed 8 bases, and the junction held 10 bases outside the gene matches. This CDR3 is built from 15 residues. In DNA, the CDR3 is TGTGCCAGCCATGATAGACTAGCGGGAGACTATGAGCAGTTCTTC. It specifies CASHDRLAGDYEQFF.

This clone is a singleton in its sample. The chain has TRBV5-5 and TRBJ2-7, with a weak D call TRBD1 (5 bases). The V gene lost 2 bases and the J gene lost 4 bases, with 13 bases spanning the gap. There are 14 residues in the CDR3. The V gene's germline CDR1 is SGHKS and CDR2 YYEKEE (reference sequence). CDR3 nucleotides: TGTGCCAGCAGCTTAGACAGACAAAGATACGAGCAGTACTTC. Translating it yields CASSLDRQRYEQYF.

This clone was seen repeatedly, ten times or more. J is TRBJ2-1 and V is TRBV19; D is undetermined. The V end was cut by 7 bases, the J end by 7 bases, with 8 bases between. The V gene's germline CDR1 is LNHDA and CDR2 SQIVND (reference sequence). The CDR3 is made up of 11 amino acids. The DNA of the CDR3 is TGTGCCAGTACGGCCGGTAATGAGCAGTTCTTC. This gives the protein CASTAGNEQFF.

There are many counts of this clone. This sequence joins TRBV29-1 and TRBJ2-1; 8 positions match TRBD2. The germline V gene has CDR1 SQVTM and CDR2 ANQGSEA. The CDR3 loop spans 14 amino acids. The ends lost 7 bases at V and 8 bases at J; junction bases unmatched: 13. CDR3 coding DNA: TGCAGCGGGGGGGCGGCTAGCGGGTCCGATGAGCAGTTCTTC. Residues: CSGGAASGSDEQFF.

The table lists this clone with a few counts. Here the CDR3 reads CSAKDGDPGFF. The CDR3 nucleotides are TGCAGTGCTAAGGACGGTGATCCGGGTTTCTTT. This chain joins TRBV20-1 and TRBJ1-1; D gene uncertain. The CDR3 is 11 amino acids. Trimming took 4 bases from V and 13 from J, leaving 16 bases between them. The germline V gene encodes CDR1 DFQATT and CDR2 SNEGSKA (reference sequence).

There are a few counts of this clone. Other DNA sequences in this specimen translate into the identical CDR3. V gene TRBV4-1 combines with J gene TRBJ1-1; D gene uncertain. V gave up 1 base and J gave up 1 base, with 4 bases separating them. This CDR3 comprises 13 residues. From germline, CDR1 is MGHRA and CDR2 YSYEKL. The CDR3 reads CASSQVGNTEAFF. CDR3 nucleotide sequence: TGCGCCAGCAGCCAAGTTGGGAACACTGAAGCTTTCTTT.

J is TRBJ1-1 and V is TRBV5-5; perhaps TRBD1 as D (6 bases). Per germline, CDR1 SGHKS and CDR2 YYEKEE (reference sequence). The CDR3 has 16 residues. Trimming took off 4 bases at V and 6 bases at J, with 22 bases between the two ends. This CDR3 reads CASSPYPTGLVPEAFF. As DNA, the CDR3 is TGTGCCAGCAGCCCTTACCCTACAGGGCTCGTCCCTGAAGCTTTCTTT.

The CDR3 DNA follows: TGTGCCAGCAGCTTGGGACTAGTAATCAATGAGCAGTTCTTC. Encoded protein: CASSLGLVINEQFF. This rearrangement joins TRBV5-6 to TRBJ2-1; D is possibly TRBD2 (6 bases). CDR1 and CDR2 (germline): SGHDT, YYEEEE. V lost 0 bases, J lost 6 bases, and 10 bases lay in between. The CDR3 has 14 amino acids.